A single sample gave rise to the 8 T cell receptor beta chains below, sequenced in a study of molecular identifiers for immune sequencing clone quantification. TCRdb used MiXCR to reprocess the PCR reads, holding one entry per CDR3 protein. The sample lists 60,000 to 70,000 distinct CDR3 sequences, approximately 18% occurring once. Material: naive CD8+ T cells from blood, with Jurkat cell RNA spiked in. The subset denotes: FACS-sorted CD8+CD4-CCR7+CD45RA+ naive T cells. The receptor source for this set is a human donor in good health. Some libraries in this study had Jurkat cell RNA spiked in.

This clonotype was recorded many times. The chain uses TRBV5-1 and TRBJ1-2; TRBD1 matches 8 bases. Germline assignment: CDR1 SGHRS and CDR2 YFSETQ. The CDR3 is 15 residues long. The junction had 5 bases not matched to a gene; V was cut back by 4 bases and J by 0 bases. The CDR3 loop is CASSPRTGTNYGYTF. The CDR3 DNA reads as TGCGCCAGCAGCCCCCGGACAGGGACTAACTATGGCTACACCTTC.

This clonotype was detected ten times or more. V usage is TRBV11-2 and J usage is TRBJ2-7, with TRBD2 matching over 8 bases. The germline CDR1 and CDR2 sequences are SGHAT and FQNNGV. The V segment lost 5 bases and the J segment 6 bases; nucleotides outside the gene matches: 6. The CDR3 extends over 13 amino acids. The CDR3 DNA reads TGTGCCAGCAGCCCGACTAGCGAAAGCGAGCAGTACTTC. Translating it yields CASSPTSESEQYF.

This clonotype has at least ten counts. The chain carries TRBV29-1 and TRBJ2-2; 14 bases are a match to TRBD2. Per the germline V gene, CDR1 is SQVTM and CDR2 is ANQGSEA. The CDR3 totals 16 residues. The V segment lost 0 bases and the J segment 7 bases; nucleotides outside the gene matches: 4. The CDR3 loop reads CSVEEGLAGVGGELFF. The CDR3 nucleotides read TGCAGCGTTGAAGAGGGACTAGCGGGAGTTGGCGGGGAGCTGTTTTTT.

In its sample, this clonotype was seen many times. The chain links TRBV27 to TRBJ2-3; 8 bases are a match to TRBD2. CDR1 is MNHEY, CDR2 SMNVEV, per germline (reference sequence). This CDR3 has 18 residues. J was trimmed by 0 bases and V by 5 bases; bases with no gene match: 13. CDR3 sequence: CASSPAAAGGPSTDTQYF. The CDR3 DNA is TGTGCCAGCAGTCCCGCTGCGGCGGGAGGCCCTAGCACAGATACGCAGTATTTT.

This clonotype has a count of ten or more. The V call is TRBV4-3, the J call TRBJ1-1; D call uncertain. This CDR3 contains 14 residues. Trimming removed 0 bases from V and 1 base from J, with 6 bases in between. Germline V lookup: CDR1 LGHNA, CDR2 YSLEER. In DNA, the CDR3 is TGCGCCAGCAGCCAAGATCCCGGGAACACTGAAGCTTTCTTT. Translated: CASSQDPGNTEAFF.

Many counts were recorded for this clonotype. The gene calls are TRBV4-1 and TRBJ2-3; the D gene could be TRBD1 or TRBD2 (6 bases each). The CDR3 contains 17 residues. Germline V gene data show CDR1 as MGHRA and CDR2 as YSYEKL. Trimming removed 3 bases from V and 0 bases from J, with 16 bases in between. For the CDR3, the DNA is TGCGCCAGCAGCCAGGAACCTTCCGGGGGCAGCACAGATACGCAGTATTTT. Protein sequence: CASSQEPSGGSTDTQYF.

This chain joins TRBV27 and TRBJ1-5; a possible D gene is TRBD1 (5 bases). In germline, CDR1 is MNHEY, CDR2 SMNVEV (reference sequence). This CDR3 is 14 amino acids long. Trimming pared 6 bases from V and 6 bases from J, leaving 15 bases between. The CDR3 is CASSVGQYSQPQHF. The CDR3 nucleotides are TGTGCCAGCAGCGTAGGACAATACAGTCAGCCCCAGCATTTT.

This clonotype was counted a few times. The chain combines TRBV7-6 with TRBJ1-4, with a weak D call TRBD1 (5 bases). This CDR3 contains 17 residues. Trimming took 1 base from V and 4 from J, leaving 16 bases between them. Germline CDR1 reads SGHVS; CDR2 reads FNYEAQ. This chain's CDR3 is CASSLVVGGRGNEKLFF. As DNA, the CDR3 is TGTGCCAGCAGCTTAGTTGTGGGGGGAAGGGGTAATGAAAAACTGTTTTTT.